Sequencing of this TCR beta chain was carried out in a study of T-cell memory formation after mild COVID-19 (dated by TCRdb to the early 2020s). Some background on the complete study: TCR sequence clusters from the two donors were largely donor specific. In a couple of donors, T-cell clones that expanded and contracted after mild COVID-19 were followed by sequencing TCRalpha and TCRbeta repertoires longitudinally. The cohort was made up of two young adult volunteers, one female and one male, who were previously healthy. Here is what the overall study found, with its caveats: From day 15 to 85, contracting clones showed balanced CD4/CD8 phenotypes, whereas a second wave of clones that expanded from day 15 to 37 leaned towards CD4+. Contracting CD4+ clones appeared mostly in the CM and EM memory subsets, whereas CD8+ clones were enriched in EMRA. The study covered only a couple of mild cases, and larger cohorts including severe cases with pre-infection samples were considered necessary. Whether the second-wave clones peaking on day 37 were SARS-CoV-2 specific was not confirmed. Some responding clones were found in pre-infection memory, which suggests that pre-existing cross-reactive memory T cells took part in the SARS-CoV-2 response.

Notes on this clonotype: Its antigen is not yet known. Base qualities are not at hand, and no much larger clone is one base apart.

Ficoll-Paque density gradient centrifugation was used to isolate PBMCs. Sequenced on an Illumina NovaSeq 6000. Using 5'RACE with constant-segment primers, TCRalpha and TCRbeta cDNA libraries were constructed, with sample barcodes and unique molecular identifiers added in the process. RNA was extracted from every sample with Trizol reagent. The libraries were amplified in two PCR steps, and the second step added a second sample barcode and Illumina TruSeq adapters. Sequencing of the libraries was done on an Illumina NovaSeq, producing 2 x 150 bp paired-end reads. Under the source paper's analysis protocol: The reads were demultiplexed and collapsed into UMI-guided consensus sequences using migec v1.2.7. Using mixcr v2.1.11, UMI consensuses were aligned to TRA and TRB V and J templates and then assembled into clonotypes. Clonotypes were classified as expanded or contracted when called significant by both edgeR and NoisET, with noise models trained on biological replicates. For edgeR calls, a false discovery rate-adjusted p below 0.01 and a log2 fold-change threshold of 1 were applied. As an exploratory analysis of dynamics, max-normalized trajectories of the 1000 most abundant clonotypes were examined with PCA combined with hierarchical clustering. The CD4 or CD8 phenotype of responding clones was assigned using the separately sequenced CD4+ and CD8+ repertoires. TCRdb ran its own pipeline on the public reads, namely fastp trimming at Q25 and MiXCR clone calling, and kept in-frame beta chains. All rows with the same CDR3 protein become a single entry with the most common DNA and genes. The V and J calls and clone size come from TCRdb's table, not from the authors' own analysis. The sample contains around 370,000 distinct CDR3 sequences, under 25% of them found a single time. The ten largest clonotypes hold about 12% of the sample.

Including the terminal cysteine and phenylalanine, the CDR3 comprises 17 residues. CDR3 DNA only is kept here, 51 bases in frame from base 1. Unmatched junction bases come to 10, with V trimmed by 3 bases and J by 2 bases. The germline V gene gives CDR1 as MRHNA and CDR2 as SNTAGT. The sequencing sample was made of PBMCs or a T cell subset sorted from them (not recorded which). This chain joins TRBV6-4 to TRBJ2-3, with TRBD2 matching 8 junction bases. The source of this sequence is an adult woman who had mild COVID-19 (a few samples of this study predate the infection). The sample titles of this study are shuffled in the database, so cell type and time point are left out; the donor was told from shared clones. For the CDR3, the sequence is CASSEGGTSRLTDTQYF. The DNA is as follows: TGTGCCAGCAGTGAGGGCGGGACTAGTCGACTCACAGATACGCAGTATTTT.